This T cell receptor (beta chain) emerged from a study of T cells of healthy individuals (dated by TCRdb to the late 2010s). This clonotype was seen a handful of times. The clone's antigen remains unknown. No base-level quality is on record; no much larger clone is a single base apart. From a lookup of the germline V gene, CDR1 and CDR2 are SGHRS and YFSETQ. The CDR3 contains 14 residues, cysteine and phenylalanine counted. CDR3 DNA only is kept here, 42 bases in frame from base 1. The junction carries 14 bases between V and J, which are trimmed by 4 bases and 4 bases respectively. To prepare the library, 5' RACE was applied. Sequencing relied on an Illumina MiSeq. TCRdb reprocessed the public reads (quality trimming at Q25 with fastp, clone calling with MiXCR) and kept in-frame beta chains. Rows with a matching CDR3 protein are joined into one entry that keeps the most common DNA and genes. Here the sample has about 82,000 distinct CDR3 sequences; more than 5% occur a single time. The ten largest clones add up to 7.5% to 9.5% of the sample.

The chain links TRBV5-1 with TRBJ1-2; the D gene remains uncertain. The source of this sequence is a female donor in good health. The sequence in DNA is TGCGCCAGCAGCCCCCAGACGGGATCCTATGGCTACACCTTC. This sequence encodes CASSPQTGSYGYTF.